This T cell receptor beta chain was found in a study of shared clonotypes between healthy human individuals. Whole-study results and caveats: What rarefaction showed was incomplete sorted-subset sequencing despite large depth.

With respect to this clone: Its antigen remains unidentified.

Every one of the donors was a Caucasian adult that lived in Nashville, Tennessee. Germline V gives CDR1 SGHDT, CDR2 YYEEEE. The length of the CDR3 is 16 residues. Trimming took 3 bases from V and 4 from J; bases not matched to a gene: 9. TCRdb keeps only in-frame clones here, not all; method: immunoSEQ multiplex PCR. The sample gives about 1.1 million clones, about 80% of which show up once; approximately 0.5% is in the top ten. The clonotype was recovered from a man between 18 and 29 years old in good health. Some clones in this sample may be carry-over from other donors' samples. Sequencing used memory CD4+ T cells from PBMCs. Noted subset: CD45RA-negative fraction. The chain links TRBV5-6 to TRBJ2-2, with 7 bases that match TRBD2. CDR3 region: CASSSGLAGVTGELFF. The CDR3 coding sequence is TGTGCCAGCAGCTCTGGGTTAGCGGGTGTCACCGGGGAGCTGTTTTTT. Full variable domain (remainder filled in from reference TRBV5-6 and TRBJ2-2): DAGVTQSPTHLIKTRGQQVTLRCSPKSGHDTVSWYQQALGQGPQFIFQYYEEEERQRGNFPDRFSGHQFPNYSSELNVNALLLGDSALYLCASSSGLAGVTGELFFGEGSRLTVL.